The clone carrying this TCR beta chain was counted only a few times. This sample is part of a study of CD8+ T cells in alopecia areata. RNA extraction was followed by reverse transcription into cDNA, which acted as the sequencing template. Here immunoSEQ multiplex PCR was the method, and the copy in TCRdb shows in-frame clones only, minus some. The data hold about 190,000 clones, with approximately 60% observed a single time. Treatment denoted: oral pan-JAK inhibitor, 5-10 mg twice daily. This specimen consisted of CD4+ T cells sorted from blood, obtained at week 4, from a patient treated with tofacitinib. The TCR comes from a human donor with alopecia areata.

The CDR3 sequence is CASSFGDRVSGNTIYF. CDR3 DNA sequence: TGTGCCAGCAGCTTTGGGGACAGGGTGTCTGGAAACACCATATATTTT. The rearrangement uses TRBV7-9 and TRBJ1-3; TRBD1 agrees at 9 bases. Per the germline V gene, CDR1 is SEHNR and CDR2 is FQNEAQ (reference sequence). The CDR3 runs to 16 residues. V lost 3 bases and J lost 1; bases outside the gene matches: 4.